The 30 T cell receptor beta chains below come from one sample, sequenced in a study of blood T cell repertoires in COVID-19. The method was immunoSEQ multiplex PCR; TCRdb's version includes in-frame clones alone and lacks a portion of them. This sample has over 130,000 clones, with around 85% found just once. The sample consisted of peripheral blood. Source of these receptors: a man aged 45 to 65 with acute or convalescent COVID-19.

V and J are TRBV14 and TRBJ1-2, with D possibly matching TRBD1 (6 bases). Trimming took off 6 bases at V and 4 bases at J, with 12 bases between the two ends. CDR1 SGHDN and CDR2 FVKESK come from the germline V gene. The CDR3 runs to 13 residues. This CDR3 is CASSAGALYGYTF. The CDR3 region has the DNA TGTGCCAGCAGTGCAGGGGCCCTCTATGGCTACACCTTC.

The genes are TRBV7-9 and TRBJ1-3; D unresolved. V lost 2 bases, J lost 2 bases, and 7 bases lay in between. CDR1 SEHNR and CDR2 FQNEAQ come from the germline V gene (reference sequence). This CDR3 is 14 amino acids long. The CDR3 DNA reads as TGTGCCAGCAGCTTACAGAATCCTGGAAACACCATATATTTT. Its translation: CASSLQNPGNTIYF.

This clone was seen once. The J gene is TRBJ1-2, the V gene TRBV3-1 (or the pseudogene TRBV3-2), with a weak D call TRBD1 (6 bases). Germline CDR1 LGHDT, CDR2 YNNKEL (reference sequence). This CDR3 is 15 amino acids long. Trimming took off 1 base at V and 0 bases at J, with 9 bases between the two ends. CDR3 in DNA: TGTGCCAGCAGCCAAGGAGGGACAACTAACTATGGCTACACCTTC. Protein sequence: CASSQGGTTNYGYTF.

The chain combines TRBV5-1 with TRBJ2-1, with 7 bases identical to TRBD2. J lost 9 bases, V lost 1 base, and 10 bases had no gene match. The CDR3 sequence is 15 residues long. The germline V gene has CDR1 SGHRS and CDR2 YFSETQ. CDR3 nucleotides: TGCGCCAGCAGCTTGTATGCGGGGGAGGGTCGTGAGCAGTTCTTC. Its protein product is CASSLYAGEGREQFF.

V gene TRBV4-1 combines with J gene TRBJ2-3, with 10 bases that match TRBD1. Germline loops: CDR1 MGHRA, CDR2 YSYEKL. Trimming took 1 base from V and 2 from J; bases not matched to a gene: 6. The CDR3 has 17 residues. The chain's CDR3 is CASSQAGTGDFTDTQYF. The DNA of the CDR3 is TGCGCCAGCAGCCAAGCTGGGACAGGGGATTTCACAGATACGCAGTATTTT.

As DNA, the CDR3 is TGTGCCTGGAGCGTTGCCCCCGGGACAGGGTTGTCACCCCTCCACTTT. It translates to CAWSVAPGTGLSPLHF. The gene calls are TRBV30 and TRBJ1-6, with TRBD1 matching over 9 bases. The CDR3 totals 16 residues. V dropped 3 bases and J dropped 10; count of bases not matched to a gene: 13. Germline V gene sequence: CDR1 GTSNPN, CDR2 SVGIG (reference sequence).

The chain recombines TRBV6-5 with TRBJ1-6; TRBD1 agrees at 8 bases. This CDR3 has 14 amino acids. Germline loops: CDR1 MNHEY, CDR2 SVGAGI. J lost 10 bases, V lost 7 bases, and 9 bases had no gene match. CDR3 loop: CASIPRTGRSPLHF. CDR3 in DNA: TGTGCCAGCATCCCCCGGACAGGGCGGTCACCCCTCCACTTT.

The V call is TRBV18, the J call TRBJ2-1; 13 nucleotides match TRBD2. Trimming cost V 3 bases and J 9 bases; bases outside gene matches: 8. The CDR3 is 16 amino acids. The germline V gene encodes CDR1 KGHSH and CDR2 LQKENI. This chain's CDR3 is CASSPTSGGAGGEQFF. The CDR3 bases are TGTGCCAGCTCACCCACTAGCGGGGGGGCTGGCGGTGAGCAGTTCTTC.

This chain uses TRBV11-2 with TRBJ2-7, with D uncertain. V shed 5 bases and J shed 6 bases, with 8 bases lying between them. The CDR3 covers 11 residues. Germline-derived CDR1 and CDR2 are SGHAT and FQNNGV. In DNA, the CDR3 is TGTGCCAGCAGCCAACAAAGCGAGCAGTACTTC. The encoded protein is CASSQQSEQYF.

By frequency in the sample, this clone is medium-sized. Within the sample, other DNA sequences also encode this same CDR3. The gene calls are TRBV10-2 and TRBJ2-2; the D gene is possibly TRBD2 (5 bases). The CDR3 covers 14 residues. V lost 3 bases to trimming and J lost 1 base, with 6 bases between them. Germline lookup yields CDR1 WSHSY and CDR2 SAAADI. CDR3 region: CASSDGGNTGELFF. The CDR3 region has the DNA TGCGCCAGCAGTGATGGAGGGAACACCGGGGAGCTGTTTTTT.

V gene TRBV4-1 combines with J gene TRBJ2-7; TRBD1 agrees at 8 bases. The CDR3 loop spans 16 amino acids. From germline, CDR1 is MGHRA and CDR2 YSYEKL. V lost 3 bases, J lost 4 bases, and 11 bases stayed unmatched. The CDR3 protein is CASSQATGTGQYEQYF. As DNA, the CDR3 is TGCGCCAGCAGCCAGGCGACCGGGACAGGACAATACGAGCAGTACTTC.

The J gene is TRBJ1-6, the V gene TRBV13, with D unresolved. Per the germline V gene, CDR1 is PRHDT and CDR2 is FYEKMQ (reference sequence). The V end lost 5 bases, the J end lost 2 bases, and 13 bases lay between the germline ends. CDR3 length equals 16 residues. The DNA of the CDR3 is TGTGCCAGCAGCCCCCCCCCGAGGACCTATAATTCACCCCTCCACTTT. Its translation: CASSPPPRTYNSPLHF.

The rearrangement joins TRBV3-1 (or the pseudogene TRBV3-2) to TRBJ1-3; D is unclear. The V end was cut by 4 bases, the J end by 1 base, with 11 bases between. The CDR3 length is 15 residues. Germline CDR1 and CDR2: LGHDT and YNNKEL (reference sequence). The CDR3 DNA sequence: TGTGCCAGCAGCCCTTGGACTAGTTCTGGAAACACCATATATTTT. This translates into CASSPWTSSGNTIYF.

This chain uses TRBV5-1 with TRBJ2-2, with 8 bases lining up with TRBD1. Trimming removed 5 bases from V and 1 base from J; junction bases left unmatched: 10. Germline CDR1 reads SGHRS; CDR2 reads YFSETQ. This CDR3 contains 17 residues. DNA for the CDR3: TGCGCCAGCAGGGATCGACGACAGGGGCGGAACACCGGGGAGCTGTTTTTT. It translates to CASRDRRQGRNTGELFF.

The rearrangement uses TRBV6-5 and TRBJ2-1, with D tentatively TRBD2 (6 bases). The CDR3 totals 15 residues. V lost 10 bases, J lost 0 bases, and 16 bases lay in between. The germline V gene has CDR1 MNHEY and CDR2 SVGAGI. The CDR3 sequence is CATNAGGSSYNEQFF. CDR3 nucleotide sequence: TGTGCCACCAATGCCGGGGGAAGCTCCTACAATGAGCAGTTCTTC.

The chain combines TRBV19 with TRBJ2-7, with D possibly being TRBD1 (6 bases). The CDR3 runs to 15 residues. Trimming took off 4 bases at V and 4 bases at J, with 17 bases between the two ends. Germline V gene data show CDR1 as LNHDA and CDR2 as SQIVND (reference sequence). CDR3 nucleotide sequence: TGTGCCAGTAGTAGAGACCCAGACAGGAATTACGAGCAGTACTTC. It yields the protein CASSRDPDRNYEQYF.

This sequence joins TRBV7-9 and TRBJ2-6, with 11 positions matching TRBD1. Germline lookup yields CDR1 SEHNR and CDR2 FQNEAQ (reference sequence). The V segment lost 4 bases and the J segment 0 bases; nucleotides outside the gene matches: 5. There are 18 residues in the CDR3. The CDR3 sequence is CASSSGQGAGSGANVLTF. In nucleotides, the CDR3 is TGTGCCAGCAGCTCCGGACAGGGGGCTGGCTCTGGGGCCAACGTCCTGACTTTC.

The J gene is TRBJ2-4, the V gene TRBV6-6, with a tentative D call TRBD2 (6 bases). Germline-derived CDR1 and CDR2 are MNHNY and SVGAGI (reference sequence). V was pared by 10 bases and J by 1 base, with 14 bases between. This CDR3 region has 14 residues. The DNA for the CDR3 is TGTGCCACCATTGGGGGGAGGGCCAAAAACATTCAGTACTTC. Its protein is CATIGGRAKNIQYF.

V gene TRBV28 combines with J gene TRBJ2-5, with a weak D call TRBD1 (5 bases). The CDR3 runs 13 residues. Germline V lookup: CDR1 MDHEN, CDR2 SYDVKM. With 10 bases removed from V and 3 bases from J, the gap between germline ends came to 15 bases. CDR3 bases: TGTGCCACCGACAGATCCGTGGAAGAGACCCAGTACTTC. Translation gives CATDRSVEETQYF.

The V call is TRBV9, the J call TRBJ2-2; 7 positions agree with TRBD2. The V segment lost 0 bases and the J segment 2 bases; nucleotides outside the gene matches: 4. Germline V CDR1 and CDR2: SGDLS, YYNGEE. CDR3 length: 16 amino acids. Here the CDR3 DNA reads TGTGCCAGCAGCGTAGTCGGGGGGTCCAACACCGGGGAGCTGTTTTTT. The encoded protein is CASSVVGGSNTGELFF.

The V gene is TRBV30, the J gene TRBJ1-1; possibly TRBD1 for D (5 bases). This CDR3 is 13 amino acids long. Germline CDR1 reads GTSNPN; CDR2 reads SVGIG (reference sequence). Trimming removed 0 bases from V and 5 bases from J, with 10 bases in between. The chain's CDR3 is CAWSVSRGTEAFF. The DNA of the CDR3 is TGTGCCTGGAGTGTGTCGCGGGGGACTGAAGCTTTCTTT.

V usage is TRBV7-9 and J usage is TRBJ2-1, with 10 bases aligning to TRBD1. There are 16 residues in the CDR3. The V gene's germline CDR1 is SEHNR and CDR2 FQNEAQ (reference sequence). V was pared by 5 bases and J by 6 bases, with 10 bases of the junction left unmatched. The CDR3 is CASSPSWDRGSNEQFF. In DNA, the CDR3 is TGTGCCAGCAGCCCCAGTTGGGACAGGGGATCCAATGAGCAGTTCTTC.

CDR3 bases: TGTGCCAGTAGTACAGACAGGGCCCAGAGTAGGCCCCAGCATTTT. This gives the protein CASSTDRAQSRPQHF. This rearrangement joins TRBV19 to TRBJ1-5, with TRBD1 matching over 7 bases. The CDR3 covers 15 residues. The V segment lost 4 bases and the J segment 9 bases; nucleotides outside the gene matches: 12. The V gene's germline CDR1 is LNHDA and CDR2 SQIVND (reference sequence).

J is TRBJ2-2 and V is TRBV15; 8 bases agree with TRBD1. This CDR3 is 16 amino acids long. Germline V lookup: CDR1 LNHNV, CDR2 YYDKDF (reference sequence). The V and J ends lost 2 bases and 7 bases, in that order; junction bases with no gene match: 9. DNA of the CDR3: TGTGCCACCAGCAGACAAAGACAGGGGCGGGACGGGGAGCTGTTTTTT. It translates to CATSRQRQGRDGELFF.

CDR3 in amino acids: CASSPLRVSGNTIYF. The CDR3 DNA sequence: TGTGCCAGCAGTCCACTCAGGGTCTCTGGAAACACCATATATTTT. The chain couples TRBV25-1 to TRBJ1-3; a weak D match, TRBD1 (5 bases). In germline, CDR1 is MGHDK, CDR2 SYGVNS. V was shortened by 5 bases and J by 0 bases, with 11 bases between the two germline ends. The CDR3 extends over 15 amino acids. The whole variable domain, remainder taken from reference TRBV25-1 and TRBJ1-3, is EADIYQTPRYLVIGTGKKITLECSQTMGHDKMYWYQQDPGMELHLIHYSYGVNSTEKGDLSSESTVSRIRTEHFPLTLESARPSHTSQYLCASSPLRVSGNTIYFGEGSWLTVV.

This rearrangement joins TRBV24-1 to TRBJ2-1; D is ambiguous. Germline V gene sequence: CDR1 KGHDR, CDR2 SFDVKD. The CDR3 extends over 14 amino acids. The germline V and J ends were trimmed by 7 bases and 1 base, with 10 bases remaining between them. The CDR3 spells CATRGHLSYNEQFF. The CDR3 DNA reads as TGTGCCACCAGGGGCCACTTATCCTACAATGAGCAGTTCTTC.

The rearrangement links TRBV11-2 to TRBJ2-3, with 12 bases matching TRBD1. V lost 3 bases and J lost 6; bases outside the gene matches: 10. The CDR3 runs 17 residues. Germline CDR1 SGHAT, CDR2 FQNNGV. This CDR3 reads CASSLGSGTGGADTQYF. The CDR3 DNA follows: TGTGCCAGCAGCTTGGGGTCCGGGACAGGGGGCGCGGATACGCAGTATTTT.

The chain joins TRBV28 to TRBJ1-2; D not certain. The CDR3 consists of 12 residues. The germline CDR1 and CDR2 sequences are MDHEN and SYDVKM. V gave up 7 bases and J gave up 4 bases, with 10 bases separating them. In DNA form, the CDR3 reads TGTGCCAGCAAGAGCAGGTTCTATGGCTACACCTTC. Translation gives CASKSRFYGYTF.

This rearrangement joins TRBV6-5 to TRBJ2-7; D possibly corresponds to TRBD2 (5 bases). The V gene's germline CDR1 is MNHEY and CDR2 SVGAGI. The CDR3 has 13 amino acids. Trimming removed 8 bases at V and 7 bases at J, with 18 bases between. As DNA, the CDR3 is TGTGCCAGCCGAGCGGCCGGCCGCCAAGAGCAGTACTTC. It specifies CASRAAGRQEQYF.

The chain employs TRBV5-6 and TRBJ2-2, with D perhaps TRBD1 (6 bases). This CDR3 has 14 amino acids. V was shortened by 4 bases and J by 3 bases, with 10 bases between the two germline ends. The germline V gene has CDR1 SGHDT and CDR2 YYEEEE. The CDR3 nucleotides read TGTGCCAGCAGCATGGACAGATACACCGGGGAGCTGTTTTTT. It codes for CASSMDRYTGELFF.